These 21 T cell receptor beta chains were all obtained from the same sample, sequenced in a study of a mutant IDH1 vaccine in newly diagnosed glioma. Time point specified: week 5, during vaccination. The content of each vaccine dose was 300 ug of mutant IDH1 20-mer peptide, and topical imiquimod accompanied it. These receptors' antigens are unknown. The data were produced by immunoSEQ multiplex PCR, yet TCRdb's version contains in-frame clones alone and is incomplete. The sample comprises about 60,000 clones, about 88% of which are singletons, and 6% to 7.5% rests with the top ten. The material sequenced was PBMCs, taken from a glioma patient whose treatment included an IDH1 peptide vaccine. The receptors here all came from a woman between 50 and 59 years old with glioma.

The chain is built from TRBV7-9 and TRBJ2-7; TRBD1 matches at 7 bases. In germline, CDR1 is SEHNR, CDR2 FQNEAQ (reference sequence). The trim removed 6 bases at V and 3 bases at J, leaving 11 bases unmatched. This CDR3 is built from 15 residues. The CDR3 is CASSTRDSPIYEQYF. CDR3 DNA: TGTGCCAGCAGTACCCGGGACAGCCCGATCTACGAGCAGTACTTC.

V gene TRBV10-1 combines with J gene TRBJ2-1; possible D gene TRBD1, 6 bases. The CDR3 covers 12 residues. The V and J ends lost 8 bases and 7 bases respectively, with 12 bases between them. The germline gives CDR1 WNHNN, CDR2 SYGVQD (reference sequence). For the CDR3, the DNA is TGCGCCAGCGGCTTACAGGGAAATGAGCAGTTCTTC. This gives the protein CASGLQGNEQFF.

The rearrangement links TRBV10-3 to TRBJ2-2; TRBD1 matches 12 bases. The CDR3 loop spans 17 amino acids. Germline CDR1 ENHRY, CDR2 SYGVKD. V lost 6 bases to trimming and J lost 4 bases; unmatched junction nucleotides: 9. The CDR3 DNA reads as TGTGCCATCAGCGAACGCCGGGACAGGGGGCGCACCGGGGAGCTGTTTTTT. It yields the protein CAISERRDRGRTGELFF.

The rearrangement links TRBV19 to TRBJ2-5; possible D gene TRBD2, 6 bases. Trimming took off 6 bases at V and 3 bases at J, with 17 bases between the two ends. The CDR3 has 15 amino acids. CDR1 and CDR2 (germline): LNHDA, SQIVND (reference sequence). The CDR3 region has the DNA TGTGCCAGTAGCCCCGGGGGACGGCAGGAAGAGACCCAGTACTTC. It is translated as CASSPGGRQEETQYF.

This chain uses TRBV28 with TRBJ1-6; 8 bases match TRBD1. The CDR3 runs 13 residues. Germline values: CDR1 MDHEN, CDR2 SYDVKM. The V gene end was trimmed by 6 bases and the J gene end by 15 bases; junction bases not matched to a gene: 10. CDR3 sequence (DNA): TGTGCCAGCAGGGACAGGGCCGGATTCCACCTCCACTTT. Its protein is CASRDRAGFHLHF. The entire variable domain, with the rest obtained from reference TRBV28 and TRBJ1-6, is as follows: DVKVTQSSRYLVKRTGEKVFLECVQDMDHENMFWYRQDPGLGLRLIYFSYDVKMKEKGDIPEGYSVSREKKERFSLILESASTNQTSMYLCASRDRAGFHLHFGNGTRLTVT.

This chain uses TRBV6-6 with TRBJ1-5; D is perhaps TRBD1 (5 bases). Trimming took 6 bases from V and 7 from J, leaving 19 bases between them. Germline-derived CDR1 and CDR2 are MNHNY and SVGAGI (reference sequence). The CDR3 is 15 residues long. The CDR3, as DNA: TGTGCCAGCAGCCCCGGGGGGGAAGGAGAGCAGCCCCAGCATTTT. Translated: CASSPGGEGEQPQHF.

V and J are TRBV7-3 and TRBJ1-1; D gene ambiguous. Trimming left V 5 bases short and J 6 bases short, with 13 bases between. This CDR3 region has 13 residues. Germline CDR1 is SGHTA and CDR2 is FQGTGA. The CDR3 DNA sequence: TGTGCCAGCAGCCTCACAAACCGGGCTGAAGCTTTCTTT. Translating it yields CASSLTNRAEAFF.

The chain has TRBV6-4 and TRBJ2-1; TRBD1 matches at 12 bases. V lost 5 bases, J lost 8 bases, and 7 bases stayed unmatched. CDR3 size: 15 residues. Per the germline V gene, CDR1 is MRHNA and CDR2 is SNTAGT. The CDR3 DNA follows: TGTGCCAGCAGTCCCGGGACAGGGGGCTTCGATGAGCAGTTCTTC. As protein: CASSPGTGGFDEQFF.

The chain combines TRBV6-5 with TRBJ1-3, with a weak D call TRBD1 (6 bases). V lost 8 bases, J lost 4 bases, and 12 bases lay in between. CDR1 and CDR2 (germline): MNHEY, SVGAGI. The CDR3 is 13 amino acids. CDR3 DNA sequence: TGTGCCAGCCGGGGGGCTGGAGGAAACACCATATATTTT. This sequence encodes CASRGAGGNTIYF.

CDR3 sequence: CASSVGIGNQPQHF. In DNA form, the CDR3 reads TGTGCCAGCAGCGTTGGTATTGGCAATCAGCCCCAGCATTTT. The V gene is TRBV2, the J gene TRBJ1-5; no clear D. V was clipped by 6 bases and J by 2 bases, with 11 bases between them. Germline loops: CDR1 SNHLY, CDR2 FYNNEI. This CDR3 comprises 14 residues.

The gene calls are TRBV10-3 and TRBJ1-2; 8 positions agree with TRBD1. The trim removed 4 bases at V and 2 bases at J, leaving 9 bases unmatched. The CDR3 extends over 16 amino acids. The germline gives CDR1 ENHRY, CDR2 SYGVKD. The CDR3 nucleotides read TGTGCCATCAGTGGTTTAGGACAGGGATCAAACTATGGCTACACCTTC. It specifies CAISGLGQGSNYGYTF.

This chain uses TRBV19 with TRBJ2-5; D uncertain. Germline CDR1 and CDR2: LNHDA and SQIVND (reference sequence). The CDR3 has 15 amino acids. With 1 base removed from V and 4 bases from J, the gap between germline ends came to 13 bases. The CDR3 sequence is CASSIGVDFGETQYF. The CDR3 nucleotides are TGTGCCAGTAGTATAGGGGTAGATTTTGGAGAGACCCAGTACTTC. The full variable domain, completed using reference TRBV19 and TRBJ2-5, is DGGITQSPKYLFRKEGQNVTLSCEQNLNHDAMYWYRQDPGQGLRLIYYSQIVNDFQKGDIAEGYSVSREKKESFPLTVTSAQKNPTAFYLCASSIGVDFGETQYFGPGTRLLVL.

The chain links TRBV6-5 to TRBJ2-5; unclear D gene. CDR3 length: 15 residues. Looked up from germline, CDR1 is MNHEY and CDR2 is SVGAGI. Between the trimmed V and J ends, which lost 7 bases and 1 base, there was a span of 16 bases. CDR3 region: CASMGLQLSQETQYF. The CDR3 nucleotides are TGTGCCAGCATGGGGTTGCAGCTCAGCCAAGAGACCCAGTACTTC.

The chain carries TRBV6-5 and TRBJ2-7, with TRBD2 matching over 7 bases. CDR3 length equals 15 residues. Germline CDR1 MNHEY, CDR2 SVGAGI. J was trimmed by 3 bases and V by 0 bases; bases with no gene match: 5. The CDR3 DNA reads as TGTGCCAGCAGTTACTCCACGGCTAGCGGCTACGAGCAGTACTTC. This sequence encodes CASSYSTASGYEQYF.

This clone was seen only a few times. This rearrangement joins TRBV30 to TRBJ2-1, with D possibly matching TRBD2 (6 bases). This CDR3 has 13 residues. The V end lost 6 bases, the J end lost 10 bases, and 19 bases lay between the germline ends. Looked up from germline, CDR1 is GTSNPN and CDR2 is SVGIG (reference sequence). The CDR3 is CACPAKTSREQFF. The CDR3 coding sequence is TGTGCCTGCCCTGCGAAGACTAGTCGCGAGCAGTTCTTC.

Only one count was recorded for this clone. CDR3 nucleotides: TGTGCCAGCAGCTTGGGGACCCACTCCTACGAGCAGTACTTC. It codes for CASSLGTHSYEQYF. This chain links TRBV7-2 with TRBJ2-7; either TRBD1 or TRBD2 may fit D (5 bases each). Trimming took 3 bases from V and 0 from J, leaving 9 bases between them. This CDR3 is built from 14 residues. Germline values: CDR1 SGHTA, CDR2 FQGNSA.

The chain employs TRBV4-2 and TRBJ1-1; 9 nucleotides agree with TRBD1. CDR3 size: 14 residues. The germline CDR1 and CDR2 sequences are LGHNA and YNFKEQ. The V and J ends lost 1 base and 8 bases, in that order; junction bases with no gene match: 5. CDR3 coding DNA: TGTGCCAGCAGCCAAGGGGACAGGGCCTCCGAAGCTTTCTTT. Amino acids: CASSQGDRASEAFF.

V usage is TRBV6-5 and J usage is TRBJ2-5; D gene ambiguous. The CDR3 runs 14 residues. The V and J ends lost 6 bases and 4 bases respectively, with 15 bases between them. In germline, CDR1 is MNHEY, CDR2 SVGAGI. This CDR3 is CASSPTHSAETQYF. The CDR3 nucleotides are TGTGCCAGCAGCCCTACTCACAGCGCAGAGACCCAGTACTTC.

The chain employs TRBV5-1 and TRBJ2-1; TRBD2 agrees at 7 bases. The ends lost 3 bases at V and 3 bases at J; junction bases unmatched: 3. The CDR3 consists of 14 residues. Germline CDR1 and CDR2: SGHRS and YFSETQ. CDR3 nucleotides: TGCGCCAGCAGCTCTACGGGGGGCTACAATGAGCAGTTCTTC. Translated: CASSSTGGYNEQFF.

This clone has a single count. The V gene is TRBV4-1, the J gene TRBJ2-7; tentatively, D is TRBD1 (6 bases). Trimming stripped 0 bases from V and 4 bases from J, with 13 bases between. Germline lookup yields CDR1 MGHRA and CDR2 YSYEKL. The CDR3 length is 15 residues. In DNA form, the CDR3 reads TGCGCCAGCAGCCAAGATCCGGCCAGGGGATACGAGCAGTACTTC. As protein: CASSQDPARGYEQYF.

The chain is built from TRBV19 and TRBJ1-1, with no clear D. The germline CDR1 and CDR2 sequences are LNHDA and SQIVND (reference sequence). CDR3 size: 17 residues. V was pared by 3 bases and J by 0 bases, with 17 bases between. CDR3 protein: CASSMAPQSGVNTEAFF. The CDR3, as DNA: TGTGCCAGTAGTATGGCCCCCCAGTCAGGAGTGAACACTGAAGCTTTCTTT.